Listed below are T cell receptor beta chains from one sample, sequenced in a study of T-cell reconstitution after alpha-beta-depleted transplantation in children. TCRdb processed the PCR reads anew with MiXCR; each CDR3 protein has one entry. The sample records about 230,000 distinct CDR3 sequences, around 9.7% being singletons. The starting material was PBMCs from the stem cell graft donor, obtained from the stem cell graft. The receptors shown here come from a human donor who donated a stem cell graft to a child with SCID. The CDR3 runs from the conserved cysteine through the conserved F or W. A D gene is named only where the DNA matches it firmly. Only some rows state a clone size, as once, few, many or a class for expanded clones.

>TRBV9|TRBJ2-1|many|-
TGTGCCAGCAGCGTAGCTGCGGGAACCGGAAATGAGCAGTTCTTC
CASSVAAGTGNEQFF
>TRBV20-1|TRBJ1-2|many|TRBD1
TGCAGTGCCGTTGGACAGGCCGGCTATGGCTACACCTTC
CSAVGQAGYGYTF
>TRBV29-1|TRBJ2-3|many|-
TGCAGCGTTGCCGTAGCAGCCCCCACAGATACGCAGTATTTT
CSVAVAAPTDTQYF
>TRBV7-6|TRBJ2-7|many|-
TGTGCCAGCAGCCCCGGGACTCTCTACGAGCAGTACTTC
CASSPGTLYEQYF
>TRBV20-1|TRBJ1-1|-|TRBD1
TGCAGTGCTCGGGGACAGGTCAACACTGAAGCTTTCTTT
CSARGQVNTEAFF
>TRBV5-1|TRBJ2-7|many|-
TGCGCCAGCAGCCCTACTGATCCAACCTCCTACGAGCAGTACTTC
CASSPTDPTSYEQYF
>TRBV20-1|TRBJ2-4|-|-
TGCTGTGCTAGAGGGCAGGGTGGGGCCAAAAACATTCAGTACTTC
CCARGQGGAKNIQYF
>TRBV5-1|TRBJ2-5|many|TRBD2
TGCGCCAGCAGCCCCGGACGGGGGGATGAGACCCAGTACTTC
CASSPGRGDETQYF
>TRBV7-6|TRBJ2-5|-|-
TGTGCCAGCAGCTTAGTTGGCGGGGGCTCGGAGACCCAGTACTTC
CASSLVGGGSETQYF
>TRBV15|TRBJ1-1|many|-
TGTGCCACCAGCAGAGTCCTGGACAGTGAAGCTTTCTTT
CATSRVLDSEAFF
>TRBV7-9|TRBJ2-2|many|-
TGTGCCAGCAGCAAGACCACCGGGGAGCTGTTTTTT
CASSKTTGELFF
>TRBV5-1|TRBJ2-7|many|TRBD1
TGCGCCAGCAGCTTAGGGACAGGAGTCTCGTACGAGCAGTACTTC
CASSLGTGVSYEQYF
>TRBV20-1|TRBJ2-7|many|-
TGCAGTGCTAGCTGGGGCCTCCCCTACGAGCAGTACTTC
CSASWGLPYEQYF
>TRBV15|TRBJ2-5|many|TRBD2
TGTGCCACCAGCGCCCCCGGGACTAGCATTAAAGAGACCCAGTACTTC
CATSAPGTSIKETQYF